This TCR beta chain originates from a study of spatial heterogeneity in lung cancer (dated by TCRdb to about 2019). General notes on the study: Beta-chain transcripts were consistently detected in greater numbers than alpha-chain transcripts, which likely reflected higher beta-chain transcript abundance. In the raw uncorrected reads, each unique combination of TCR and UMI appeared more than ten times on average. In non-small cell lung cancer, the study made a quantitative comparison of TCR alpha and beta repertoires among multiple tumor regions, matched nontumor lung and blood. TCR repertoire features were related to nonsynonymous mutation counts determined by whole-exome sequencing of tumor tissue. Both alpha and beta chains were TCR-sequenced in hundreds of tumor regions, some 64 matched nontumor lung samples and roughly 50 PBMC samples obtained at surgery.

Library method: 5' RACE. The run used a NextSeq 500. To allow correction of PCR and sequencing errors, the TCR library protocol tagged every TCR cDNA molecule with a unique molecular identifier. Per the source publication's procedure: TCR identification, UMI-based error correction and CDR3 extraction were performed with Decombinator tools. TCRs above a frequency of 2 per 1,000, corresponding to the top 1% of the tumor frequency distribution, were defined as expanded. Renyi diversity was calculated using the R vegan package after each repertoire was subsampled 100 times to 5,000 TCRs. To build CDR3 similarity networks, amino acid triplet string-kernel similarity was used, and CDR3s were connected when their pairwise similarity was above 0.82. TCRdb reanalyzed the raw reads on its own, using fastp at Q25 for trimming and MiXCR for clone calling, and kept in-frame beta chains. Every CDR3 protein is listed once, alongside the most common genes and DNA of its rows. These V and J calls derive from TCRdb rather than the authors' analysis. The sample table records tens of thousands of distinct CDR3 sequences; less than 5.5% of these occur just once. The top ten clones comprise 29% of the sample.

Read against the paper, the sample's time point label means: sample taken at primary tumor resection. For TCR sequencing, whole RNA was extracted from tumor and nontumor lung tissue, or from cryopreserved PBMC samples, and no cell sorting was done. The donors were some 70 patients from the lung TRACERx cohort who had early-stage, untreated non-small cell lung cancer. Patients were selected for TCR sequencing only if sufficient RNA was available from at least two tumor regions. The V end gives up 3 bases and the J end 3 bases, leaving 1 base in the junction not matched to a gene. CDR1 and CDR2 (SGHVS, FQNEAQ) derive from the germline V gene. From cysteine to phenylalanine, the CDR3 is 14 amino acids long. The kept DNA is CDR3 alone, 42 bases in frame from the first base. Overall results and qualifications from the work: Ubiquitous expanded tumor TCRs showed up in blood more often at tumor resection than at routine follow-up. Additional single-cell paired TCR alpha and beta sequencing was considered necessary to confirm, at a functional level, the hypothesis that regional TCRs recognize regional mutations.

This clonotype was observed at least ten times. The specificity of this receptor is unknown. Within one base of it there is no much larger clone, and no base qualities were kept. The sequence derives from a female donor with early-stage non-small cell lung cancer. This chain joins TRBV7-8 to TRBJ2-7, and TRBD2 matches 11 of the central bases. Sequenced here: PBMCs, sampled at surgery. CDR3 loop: CASSFTSGSYEQYF. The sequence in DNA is TGTGCCAGCAGCTTTACTAGCGGGAGCTACGAGCAGTACTTC. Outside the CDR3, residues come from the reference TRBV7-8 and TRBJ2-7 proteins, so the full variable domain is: GAGVSQSPRYKVAKRGQDVALRCDPISGHVSLFWYQQALGQGPEFLTYFQNEAQLDKSGLPSDRFFAERPEGSVSTLKIQRTQQEDSAVYLCASSFTSGSYEQYFGPGTRLTVT.